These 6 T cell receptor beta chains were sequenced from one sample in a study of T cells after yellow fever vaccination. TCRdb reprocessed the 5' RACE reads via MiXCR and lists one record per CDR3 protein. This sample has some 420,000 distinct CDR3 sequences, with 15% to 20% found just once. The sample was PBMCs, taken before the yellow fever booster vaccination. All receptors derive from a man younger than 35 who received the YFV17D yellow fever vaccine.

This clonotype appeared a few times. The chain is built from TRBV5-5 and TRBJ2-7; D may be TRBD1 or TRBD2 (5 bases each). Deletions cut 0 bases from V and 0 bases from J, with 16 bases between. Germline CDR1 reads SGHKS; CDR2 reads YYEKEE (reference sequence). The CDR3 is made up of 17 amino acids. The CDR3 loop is CASSLAPGTVSSYEQYV. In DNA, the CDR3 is TGTGCCAGCAGCTTGGCCCCCGGGACCGTCAGCTCCTACGAGCAGTACGTC.

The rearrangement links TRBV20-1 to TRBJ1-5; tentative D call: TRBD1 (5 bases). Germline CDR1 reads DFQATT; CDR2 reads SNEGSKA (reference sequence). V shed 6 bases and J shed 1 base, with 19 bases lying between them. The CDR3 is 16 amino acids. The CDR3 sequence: CSAIGEQAASNQPQHF. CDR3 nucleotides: TGCAGTGCCATCGGGGAACAGGCGGCCAGCAATCAGCCCCAGCATTTT.

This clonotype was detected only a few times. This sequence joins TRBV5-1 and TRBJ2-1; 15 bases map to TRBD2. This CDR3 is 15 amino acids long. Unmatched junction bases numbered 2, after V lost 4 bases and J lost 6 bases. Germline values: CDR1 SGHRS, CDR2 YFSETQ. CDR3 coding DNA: TGCGCCAGCAGCAGGACTAGCGGGGGGGCCAATGAGCAGTTCTTC. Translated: CASSRTSGGANEQFF. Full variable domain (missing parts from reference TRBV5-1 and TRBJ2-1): KAGVTQTPRYLIKTRGQQVTLSCSPISGHRSVSWYQQTPGQGLQFLFEYFSETQRNKGNFPGRFSGRQFSNSRSEMNVSTLELGDSALYLCASSRTSGGANEQFFGPGTRLTVL.

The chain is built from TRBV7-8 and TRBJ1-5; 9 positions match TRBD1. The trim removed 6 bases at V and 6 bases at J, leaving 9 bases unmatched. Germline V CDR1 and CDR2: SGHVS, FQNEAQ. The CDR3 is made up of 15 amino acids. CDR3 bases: TGTGCCAGCAGTCGGGACAGGGAGCGGGGTCAGCCCCAGCATTTT. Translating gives CASSRDRERGQPQHF.

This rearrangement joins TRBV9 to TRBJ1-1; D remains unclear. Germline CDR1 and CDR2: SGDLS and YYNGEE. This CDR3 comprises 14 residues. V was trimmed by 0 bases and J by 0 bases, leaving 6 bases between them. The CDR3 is CASSVVAVNTEAFF. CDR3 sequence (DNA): TGTGCCAGCAGCGTAGTGGCAGTGAACACTGAAGCTTTCTTT.

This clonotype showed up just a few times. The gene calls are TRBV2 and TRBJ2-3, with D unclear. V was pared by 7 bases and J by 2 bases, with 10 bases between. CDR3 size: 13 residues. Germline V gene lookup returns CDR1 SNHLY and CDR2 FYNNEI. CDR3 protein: CASNREYTDTQYF. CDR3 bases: TGTGCCAGCAATAGGGAATACACAGATACGCAGTATTTT.